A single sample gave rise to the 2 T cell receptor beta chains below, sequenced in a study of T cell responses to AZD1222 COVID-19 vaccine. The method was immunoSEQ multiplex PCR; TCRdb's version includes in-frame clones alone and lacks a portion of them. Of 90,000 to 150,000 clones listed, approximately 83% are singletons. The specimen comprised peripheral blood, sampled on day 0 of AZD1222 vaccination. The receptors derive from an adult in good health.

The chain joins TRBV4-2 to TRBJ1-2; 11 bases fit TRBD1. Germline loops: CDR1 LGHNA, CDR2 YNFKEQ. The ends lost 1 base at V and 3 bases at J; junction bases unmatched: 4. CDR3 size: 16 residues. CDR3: CASSQVVGQGDYGYTF. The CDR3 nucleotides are TGTGCCAGCAGCCAAGTCGTGGGACAGGGGGACTATGGCTACACCTTC.

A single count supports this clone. CDR3: CASSLVQTNTGELFF. The CDR3 nucleotides read TGTGCCAGCAGCTTGGTCCAGACTAACACCGGGGAGCTGTTTTTT. V and J are TRBV5-5 and TRBJ2-2; D remains unclear. The CDR3 extends over 15 amino acids. V was cut by 0 bases and J by 2 bases, with 8 bases left in between. CDR1 and CDR2 from the germline V gene are SGHKS and YYEKEE (reference sequence).